This T cell receptor (beta chain) was sequenced for a study of T cells in Graves' hyperthyroidism and ophthalmopathy. Study background: Peripheral blood was collected at initial diagnosis, before any treatment. Whole-study findings and limits: Using 13 V-J features, a model discriminated ophthalmopathy from stable hyperthyroidism. Model-based prediction identified ophthalmopathy a median approximately 6 months prior to its onset.

This CDR3 comprises 14 residues. The ends lost 3 bases at V and 10 bases at J; junction bases unmatched: 8. Germline CDR1 SGHTA, CDR2 FQGTGA. This clonotype was counted a few times. Antigen unknown. The investigators amplified TCR beta CDR3 regions from RNA transcripts. First-round RT-PCR with HTBI primers amplified the TCR CDR3 region. One entry per CDR3 protein, called by TCRdb with MiXCR from the multiplex PCR reads. Among approximately 430,000 distinct CDR3 sequences listed, less than 20% were seen once. The TCR sequence derives from a woman between 18 and 29 years old with Graves' hyperthyroidism. Sequencing used blood. The chain carries TRBV7-3 and TRBJ2-1; 8 nucleotides line up with TRBD1. Written as DNA, the CDR3 is TGTGCCAGCAGCTTGACAGGGGTACAAAGCGAGCAGTTCTTC. It encodes CASSLTGVQSEQFF.